This T cell receptor beta chain was recovered during a study of beta chain features in type 1 diabetes. Whole-study results and caveats: Moderate but significant shortening of TCRB CDR3s was recorded in all four CD4+ subsets from Type 1 diabetes patients.

This clone was counted only a few times. Its antigen is unknown. Germline CDR1 is LNHDA and CDR2 is SQIVND (reference sequence). V was clipped by 3 bases and J by 5 bases, with 13 bases between them. The CDR3 has 14 residues. Expressed TCRB transcripts were sequenced because the isolated RNA had all been reverse transcribed beforehand. It was found that naive, central memory and regulatory T cell samples averaged approximately 3.5 million reads. The table came from immunoSEQ multiplex PCR; TCRdb's copy has only in-frame clones and leaves some out. The sample contains about 140,000 clones, less than 9% of which appear only once.

This TCR derives from a woman in her 30s in good health. The sample consisted of central memory CD4+ T cells from blood. The genes are TRBV19 and TRBJ2-5, with a possible D match to TRBD1 (6 bases). CDR3 sequence (DNA): TGTGCCAGTAGTATCGGGACAACAGCTGAGACCCAGTACTTC. Translated, it gives CASSIGTTAETQYF.